The 26 T cell receptor beta chains listed next were all sequenced from one sample in a study of neoadjuvant anti-PD-1 for oral cavity cancer. Time point given: after neoadjuvant nivolumab, at surgical resection. Produced via immunoSEQ multiplex PCR; TCRdb's table is partial and in-frame only. The sample yields about 12,000 clones, 60% to 85% seen once. Sequences were derived from PBMCs, sampled after nivolumab (anti-PD-1) treatment. The receptors derive from a person aged 40 to 85 with oral cavity squamous cell carcinoma.

The rearrangement links TRBV9 to TRBJ2-5, with 13 bases fitting TRBD2. Germline CDR1 reads SGDLS; CDR2 reads YYNGEE. CDR3 length: 16 residues. V was clipped by 0 bases and J by 5 bases; unmatched bases: 4. CDR3: CASSVGTSGRAETQYF. The CDR3 DNA sequence: TGTGCCAGCAGCGTAGGGACTAGCGGGAGAGCGGAGACCCAGTACTTC.

V is TRBV7-8 and J is TRBJ1-3, with D perhaps matching TRBD1 (6 bases). Germline CDR1 SGHVS, CDR2 FQNEAQ. The CDR3 has 16 residues. V was clipped by 4 bases and J by 0 bases, with 13 bases between them. CDR3 nucleotide sequence: TGTGCCAGCAGCTCAGGACAGCCATTCTCTGGAAACACCATATATTTT. Translation: CASSSGQPFSGNTIYF.

The chain uses TRBV5-6 and TRBJ2-1, with D unclear. CDR1 SGHDT and CDR2 YYEEEE come from the germline V gene. V was shortened by 1 base and J by 7 bases, with 3 bases between the two germline ends. The CDR3 extends over 11 amino acids. The CDR3 reads CASSLFNEQFF. The CDR3 DNA follows: TGTGCCAGCAGCTTGTTTAATGAGCAGTTCTTC.

This clone occurred a few times. The chain uses TRBV11-2 and TRBJ2-7; D not certain. The germline V gene encodes CDR1 SGHAT and CDR2 FQNNGV. The CDR3 contains 13 residues. The V and J ends lost 5 bases and 2 bases respectively, with 10 bases between them. This CDR3 is CASSEHVAYEQYF. In nucleotides, the CDR3 is TGTGCCAGCAGCGAGCACGTGGCCTACGAGCAGTACTTC.

The V call is TRBV11-2, the J call TRBJ2-5; D not certain. The CDR3 is 11 amino acids. With 4 bases removed from V and 5 bases from J, the gap between germline ends came to 5 bases. Germline V lookup: CDR1 SGHAT, CDR2 FQNNGV. CDR3 region: CASSSFETQYF. Written as DNA, the CDR3 is TGTGCCAGCAGCTCCTTTGAGACCCAGTACTTC.

This rearrangement joins TRBV2 to TRBJ2-7; TRBD2 matches at 12 bases. Germline lookup yields CDR1 SNHLY and CDR2 FYNNEI. This CDR3 has 17 residues. Germline trimming cut 1 base from V and 4 bases from J; bases unmatched to any gene: 8. CDR3 in DNA: TGTGCCAGCAGTGAAGATATACTAGCGGGGGGCGTTTACGAGCAGTACTTC. Translating it yields CASSEDILAGGVYEQYF.

This clone was seen more than once but under ten times. This rearrangement joins TRBV7-9 to TRBJ2-7; D is perhaps TRBD1 (5 bases). The CDR3 spans 16 residues. Deletions cut 1 base from V and 2 bases from J, with 15 bases between. The germline gives CDR1 SEHNR, CDR2 FQNEAQ (reference sequence). CDR3 loop: CASSLGATDRPYEQYF. DNA for the CDR3: TGTGCCAGCAGCTTAGGAGCGACAGATCGACCCTACGAGCAGTACTTC.

This clone was detected only once. The chain is built from TRBV19 and TRBJ2-4, with a possible D match to TRBD2 (6 bases). V was clipped by 8 bases and J by 7 bases, with 18 bases between them. Per germline, CDR1 LNHDA and CDR2 SQIVND (reference sequence). The CDR3 extends over 14 amino acids. CDR3 sequence: CASGRSGGLNIQYF. In DNA, the CDR3 is TGTGCCAGTGGGAGATCCGGGGGTTTGAACATTCAGTACTTC.

This rearrangement joins TRBV19 to TRBJ1-5; D unclear. The germline V gene has CDR1 LNHDA and CDR2 SQIVND (reference sequence). The CDR3 runs 14 residues. The germline V and J ends were trimmed by 5 bases and 0 bases, with 8 bases remaining between them. As DNA, the CDR3 is TGTGCCAGTAGTTGGGGTGATAGCAATCAGCCCCAGCATTTT. It is translated as CASSWGDSNQPQHF.

V gene TRBV10-3 combines with J gene TRBJ2-1, with 9 bases lining up with TRBD2. J was trimmed by 7 bases and V by 2 bases; bases with no gene match: 3. The CDR3 totals 14 residues. The germline CDR1 and CDR2 sequences are ENHRY and SYGVKD. The CDR3 loop is CAISELAGRNEQFF. The CDR3 nucleotides are TGTGCCATCAGTGAGCTAGCGGGGAGGAATGAGCAGTTCTTC.

This clone was recorded only once. The CDR3 nucleotides are TGTGCCAGCAGCGCCGGGACAGGGTTTGTAGATACGCAGTATTTT. This sequence encodes CASSAGTGFVDTQYF. V usage is TRBV5-4 and J usage is TRBJ2-3; 9 nucleotides line up with TRBD1. The CDR3 contains 15 residues. Germline CDR1 and CDR2: SGHNT and YYREEE (reference sequence). Trimming removed 4 bases from V and 5 bases from J; junction bases left unmatched: 8.

The rearrangement links TRBV11-2 to TRBJ2-1; no firm D call. The germline V gene has CDR1 SGHAT and CDR2 FQNNGV. The CDR3 runs to 13 residues. With 3 bases removed from V and 10 bases from J, the gap between germline ends came to 13 bases. The CDR3 bases are TGTGCCAGCAGCTTGGGCGATGCCGGAGAGCAGTTCTTC. It is translated as CASSLGDAGEQFF.

V and J are TRBV5-1 and TRBJ2-7; 9 bases map to TRBD1. After removal of 2 bases from V and 4 bases from J, the junction contained 4 bases not matched to a gene. This CDR3 spans 14 amino acids. Germline assignment: CDR1 SGHRS and CDR2 YFSETQ. The chain's CDR3 is CASSLATGGYEQYF. CDR3 in DNA: TGCGCCAGCAGCTTAGCGACAGGGGGGTACGAGCAGTACTTC. Full variable domain (rest looked up from reference TRBV5-1 and TRBJ2-7): KAGVTQTPRYLIKTRGQQVTLSCSPISGHRSVSWYQQTPGQGLQFLFEYFSETQRNKGNFPGRFSGRQFSNSRSEMNVSTLELGDSALYLCASSLATGGYEQYFGPGTRLTVT.

This sequence joins TRBV27 and TRBJ2-1; D gene ambiguous. The V gene's germline CDR1 is MNHEY and CDR2 SMNVEV (reference sequence). Trimming cost V 5 bases and J 3 bases, with 11 bases left between them. The CDR3 contains 14 residues. CDR3 in DNA: TGTGCCAGCAGTGTAGGCAGCGTCTACAATGAGCAGTTCTTC. Translation gives CASSVGSVYNEQFF.

V gene TRBV28 combines with J gene TRBJ2-7, with 14 bases that match TRBD2. Trimming cost V 6 bases and J 3 bases; bases outside gene matches: 1. Germline-derived CDR1 and CDR2 are MDHEN and SYDVKM. CDR3 length: 14 residues. In DNA, the CDR3 is TGTGCCAGCAGGGGACTAGCGGGAGTCTACGAGCAGTACTTC. As protein: CASRGLAGVYEQYF.

The rearrangement uses TRBV12-5 and TRBJ1-2; the D is unclear. The CDR3 extends over 13 amino acids. The germline V and J ends were trimmed by 2 bases and 7 bases, with 11 bases remaining between them. The germline gives CDR1 LGHNT, CDR2 FRNRAP. The CDR3 is CASGLSEVRGYTF. CDR3 coding DNA: TGTGCTAGTGGTTTGTCCGAGGTGCGTGGCTACACCTTC.

The chain links TRBV9 to TRBJ2-7; D may match TRBD1 or TRBD2 (5 bases each). CDR1 SGDLS and CDR2 YYNGEE come from the germline V gene. V was cut by 7 bases and J by 6 bases, with 20 bases left in between. The CDR3 covers 14 residues. The CDR3 is CASPTIGQGVEQYF. CDR3 DNA: TGTGCCAGCCCTACGATAGGGCAGGGAGTCGAGCAGTACTTC. The full variable domain, in which reference TRBV9 and TRBJ2-7 provide the parts outside the CDR3, is DSGVTQTPKHLITATGQRVTLRCSPRSGDLSVYWYQQSLDQGLQFLIQYYNGEERAKGNILERFSAQQFPDLHSELNLSSLELGDSALYFCASPTIGQGVEQYFGPGTRLTVT.

The V call is TRBV7-6, the J call TRBJ2-2, with 10 positions matching TRBD2. The CDR3 contains 18 residues. The germline gives CDR1 SGHVS, CDR2 FNYEAQ. The ends lost 1 base at V and 5 bases at J; junction bases unmatched: 10. In DNA, the CDR3 is TGTGCCAGCAGCTTAGGAGCTAGCGGGAGTCGGGGAACCGGGGAGCTGTTTTTT. This gives the protein CASSLGASGSRGTGELFF.

This chain joins TRBV5-1 and TRBJ2-3; a weak D match, TRBD2 (5 bases). CDR3 length: 14 residues. Germline-derived CDR1 and CDR2 are SGHRS and YFSETQ. The V and J ends lost 5 bases and 0 bases respectively, with 10 bases between them. For the CDR3, the DNA is TGCGCCAGCAGACTAGGGCCCAGCACAGATACGCAGTATTTT. This gives the protein CASRLGPSTDTQYF.

The rearrangement joins TRBV28 to TRBJ2-7, with 7 bases aligning to TRBD2. The V gene's germline CDR1 is MDHEN and CDR2 SYDVKM. V trimming: 7 bases; J trimming: 0 bases; junction bases outside the gene matches: 12. CDR3 length: 16 amino acids. The DNA of the CDR3 is TGTGCCAGCACCCGACTAGCAGAATCAAACTCCTACGAGCAGTACTTC. Residues: CASTRLAESNSYEQYF.

This clone was observed a single time. This chain connects TRBV30 to TRBJ1-1; no firm D call. The germline V gene encodes CDR1 GTSNPN and CDR2 SVGIG (reference sequence). V lost 1 base to trimming and J lost 2 bases, with 11 bases between them. The CDR3 sequence is 14 residues long. DNA of the CDR3: TGTGCCTGGAGTGGACCAAGTCTCAACACTGAAGCTTTCTTT. Translating gives CAWSGPSLNTEAFF.

This clone occurred a few times. J is TRBJ1-1 and V is TRBV10-1; 8 bases are shared with TRBD1. The CDR3 sequence is 13 residues long. The V and J ends lost 7 bases and 2 bases, in that order; junction bases with no gene match: 3. From germline, CDR1 is WNHNN and CDR2 SYGVQD (reference sequence). CDR3 region: CASTGQGNTEAFF. CDR3 coding DNA: TGCGCCAGCACCGGACAGGGAAACACTGAAGCTTTCTTT.

The chain employs TRBV11-2 and TRBJ1-2; 8 positions agree with TRBD1. Germline values: CDR1 SGHAT, CDR2 FQNNGV. The CDR3 has 15 residues. V was clipped by 5 bases and J by 6 bases; unmatched bases: 11. The CDR3 DNA is TGTGCCAGCAGCACCTACAGGGGGGAAAAGCATGGCTACACCTTC. It specifies CASSTYRGEKHGYTF.

This clone was detected only a few times. This sequence joins TRBV9 and TRBJ1-5; D remains ambiguous. Germline V gene data show CDR1 as SGDLS and CDR2 as YYNGEE. The ends were cut back, 3 bases at V and 2 bases at J, with 6 bases in the middle. The CDR3 covers 13 residues. DNA of the CDR3: TGTGCCAGCAGCGCCGGGGGCAATCAGCCCCAGCATTTT. The encoded protein is CASSAGGNQPQHF.

This clone occurred a few times. DNA for the CDR3: TGTGCCAGCAGTGAAACTCTACAGGGAACCGGGGAGCTGTTTTTT. Residues: CASSETLQGTGELFF. The chain joins TRBV2 to TRBJ2-2, with D possibly TRBD1 on 6 matching bases. The CDR3 runs 15 residues. V was pared by 2 bases and J by 5 bases, with 12 bases between. CDR1 is SNHLY and CDR2 is FYNNEI in the germline V gene. The whole variable domain, remainder taken from reference TRBV2 and TRBJ2-2, is EPEVTQTPSHQVTQMGQEVILRCVPISNHLYFYWYRQILGQKVEFLVSFYNNEISEKSEIFDDQFSVERPDGSNFTLKIRSTKLEDSAMYFCASSETLQGTGELFFGEGSRLTVL.

The rearrangement links TRBV7-9 to TRBJ2-4, with 7 nucleotides matching TRBD2. CDR1 SEHNR and CDR2 FQNEAQ come from the germline V gene (reference sequence). The J segment lost 2 bases and the V segment lost 3 bases, leaving 10 bases of the junction unmatched. This CDR3 spans 17 amino acids. The chain's CDR3 is CASSFVYGGVSKNIQYF. CDR3 nucleotides: TGTGCCAGCAGCTTTGTTTATGGGGGGGTCTCCAAAAACATTCAGTACTTC. Together with reference TRBV7-9 and TRBJ2-4, the CDR3 gives the full variable domain: DTGVSQNPRHKITKRGQNVTFRCDPISEHNRLYWYRQTLGQGPEFLTYFQNEAQLEKSRLLSDRFSAERPKGSFSTLEIQRTEQGDSAMYLCASSFVYGGVSKNIQYFGAGTRLSVL.